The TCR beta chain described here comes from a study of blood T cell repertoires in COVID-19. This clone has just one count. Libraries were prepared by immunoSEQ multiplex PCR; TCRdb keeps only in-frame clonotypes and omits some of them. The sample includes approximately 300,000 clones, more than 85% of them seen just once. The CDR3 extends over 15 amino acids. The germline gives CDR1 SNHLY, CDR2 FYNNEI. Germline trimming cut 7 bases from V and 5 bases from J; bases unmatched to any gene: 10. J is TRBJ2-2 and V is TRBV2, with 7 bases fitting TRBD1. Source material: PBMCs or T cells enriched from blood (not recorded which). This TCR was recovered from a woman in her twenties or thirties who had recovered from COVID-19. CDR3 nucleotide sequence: TGTGCCAGCAAACGGGACAGCTCTACGACCGGGGAGCTGTTTTTT. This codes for CASKRDSSTTGELFF.